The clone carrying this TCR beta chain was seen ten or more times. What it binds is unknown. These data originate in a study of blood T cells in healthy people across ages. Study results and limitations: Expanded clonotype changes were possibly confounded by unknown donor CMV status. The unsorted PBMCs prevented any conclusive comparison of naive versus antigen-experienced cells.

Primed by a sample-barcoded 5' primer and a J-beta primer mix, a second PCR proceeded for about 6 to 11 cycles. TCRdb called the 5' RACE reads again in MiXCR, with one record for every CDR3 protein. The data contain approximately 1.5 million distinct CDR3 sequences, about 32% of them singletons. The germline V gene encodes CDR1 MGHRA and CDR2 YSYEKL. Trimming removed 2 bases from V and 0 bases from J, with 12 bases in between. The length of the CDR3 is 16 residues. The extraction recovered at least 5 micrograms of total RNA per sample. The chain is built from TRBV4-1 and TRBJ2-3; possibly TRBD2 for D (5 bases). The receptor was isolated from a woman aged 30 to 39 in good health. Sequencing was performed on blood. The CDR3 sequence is CASSQPTSGSTDTQYF. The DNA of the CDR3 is TGCGCCAGCAGCCAACCCACTAGTGGGAGCACAGATACGCAGTATTTT.